The 3 T cell receptor beta chains in this list originate from one sample, sequenced in a study of T-cell memory formation after mild COVID-19. TCRdb recomputed calls from the 5' RACE reads with MiXCR, one row per CDR3 protein. This sample carries fewer than 400,000 distinct CDR3 sequences, 16% of them seen once, and the ten largest clones take approximately 21%. Source material: PBMCs or a T cell subset sorted from them (not recorded which). All receptors come from a man aged 18 to 29 who had mild COVID-19 (a few samples of this study predate the infection). Cell type and time point are not known.

This clonotype was observed at least ten times. The chain employs TRBV12-3 or TRBV12-4 and TRBJ2-1; 9 positions agree with TRBD1. Trimming at V came to 3 bases and at J to 8 bases, leaving 2 bases not matched to a gene. The CDR3 sequence is 13 residues long. Here the CDR3 reads CASSFGQGYEQFF. The CDR3 bases are TGTGCCAGCAGTTTTGGACAGGGGTATGAGCAGTTCTTC.

CDR3 sequence: CATSDWTTTEAFF. In DNA, the CDR3 is TGTGCCACCAGTGATTGGACAACAACTGAAGCTTTCTTT. The rearrangement links TRBV24-1 to TRBJ1-1; D might be TRBD1 (5 bases). The CDR3 covers 13 residues. With 2 bases removed from V and 5 bases from J, the gap between germline ends came to 8 bases. The germline V gene has CDR1 KGHDR and CDR2 SFDVKD.

This clonotype was recorded a few times. The genes are TRBV20-1 and TRBJ2-7, with 10 bases matching TRBD1. Unmatched junction bases numbered 3, after V lost 3 bases and J lost 7 bases. Per germline, CDR1 DFQATT and CDR2 SNEGSKA (reference sequence). This CDR3 has 12 amino acids. The CDR3 nucleotides are TGCAGTGCTAGGACAGGGGGCTTGGAGCAGTACTTC. Residues: CSARTGGLEQYF.